This T cell receptor (beta chain) was recorded in a study of radiotherapy plus CTLA-4 blockade in lung cancer. Clones were sequenced by immunoSEQ multiplex PCR, and TCRdb holds only the in-frame ones, with some missing. The sample includes more than 90,000 clones, about 90% of them seen just once. Trimming took 5 bases from V and 5 from J, leaving 9 bases between them. This CDR3 is built from 12 residues. Germline V lookup: CDR1 MGHRA, CDR2 YSYEKL. The starting material was peripheral blood, obtained from a patient treated with radiotherapy plus ipilimumab. The sequence was collected from a human donor with non-small cell lung cancer that progressed on radiotherapy plus ipilimumab. This sequence joins TRBV4-1 and TRBJ1-2; tentative D call: TRBD1 (6 bases). CDR3 nucleotide sequence: TGCGCCAGCAGCGAACAGGGTTATGGCTACACCTTC. Protein: CASSEQGYGYTF.